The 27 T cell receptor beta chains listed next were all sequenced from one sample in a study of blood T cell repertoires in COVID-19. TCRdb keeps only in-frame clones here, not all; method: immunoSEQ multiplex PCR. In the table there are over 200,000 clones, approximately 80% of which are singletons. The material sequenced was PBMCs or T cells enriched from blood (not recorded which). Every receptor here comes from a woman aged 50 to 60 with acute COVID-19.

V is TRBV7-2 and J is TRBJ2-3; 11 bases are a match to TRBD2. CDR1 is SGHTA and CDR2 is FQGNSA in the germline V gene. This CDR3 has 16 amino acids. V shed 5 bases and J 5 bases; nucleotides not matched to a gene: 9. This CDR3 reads CASSPQTSGVRDTQYF. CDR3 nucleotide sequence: TGTGCCAGCAGCCCGCAGACTAGCGGGGTACGAGATACGCAGTATTTT.

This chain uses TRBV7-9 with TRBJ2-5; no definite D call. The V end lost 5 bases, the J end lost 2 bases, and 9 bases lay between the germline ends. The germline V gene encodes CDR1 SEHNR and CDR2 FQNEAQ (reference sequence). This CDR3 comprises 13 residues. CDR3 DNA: TGTGCCAGCAGCCCCGTATTACAAGAGACCCAGTACTTC. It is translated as CASSPVLQETQYF.

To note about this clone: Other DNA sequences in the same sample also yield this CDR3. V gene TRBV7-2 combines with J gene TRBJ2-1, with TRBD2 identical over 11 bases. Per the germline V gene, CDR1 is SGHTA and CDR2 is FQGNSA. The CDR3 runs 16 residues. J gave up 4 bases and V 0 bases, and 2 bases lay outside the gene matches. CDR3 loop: CASSLASSGGYNEQFF. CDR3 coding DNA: TGTGCCAGCAGCTTAGCGTCTAGCGGGGGGTACAATGAGCAGTTCTTC.

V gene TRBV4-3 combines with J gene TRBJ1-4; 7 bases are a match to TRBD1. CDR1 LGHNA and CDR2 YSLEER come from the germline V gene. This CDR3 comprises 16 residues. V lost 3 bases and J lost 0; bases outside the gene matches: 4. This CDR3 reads CASSQYRGATNEKLFF. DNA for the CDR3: TGCGCCAGCAGCCAGTACAGGGGTGCAACTAATGAAAAACTGTTTTTT.

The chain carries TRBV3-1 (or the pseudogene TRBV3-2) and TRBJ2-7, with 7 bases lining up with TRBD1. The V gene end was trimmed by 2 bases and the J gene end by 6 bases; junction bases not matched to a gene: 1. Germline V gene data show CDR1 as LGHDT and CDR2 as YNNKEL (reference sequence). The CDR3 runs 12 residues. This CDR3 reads CASSQTGVEQYF. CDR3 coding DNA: TGTGCCAGCAGCCAAACAGGGGTCGAGCAGTACTTC.

For the CDR3, the DNA is TGTGCCAGCAGCTTAGCGGGCTTAACCTCATCACCCCTCCACTTT. As protein: CASSLAGLTSSPLHF. V gene TRBV7-8 combines with J gene TRBJ1-6, with unresolved D. Trimming cost V 0 bases and J 10 bases, with 13 bases left between them. The CDR3 is 15 residues long. Germline lookup yields CDR1 SGHVS and CDR2 FQNEAQ.

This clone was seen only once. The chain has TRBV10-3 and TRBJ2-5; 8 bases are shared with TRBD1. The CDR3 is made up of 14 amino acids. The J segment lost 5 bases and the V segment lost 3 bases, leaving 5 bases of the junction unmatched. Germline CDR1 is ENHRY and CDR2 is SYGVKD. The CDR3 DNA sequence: TGTGCCATCAGTGATGGGACAGGACGGGAGACCCAGTACTTC. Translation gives CAISDGTGRETQYF.

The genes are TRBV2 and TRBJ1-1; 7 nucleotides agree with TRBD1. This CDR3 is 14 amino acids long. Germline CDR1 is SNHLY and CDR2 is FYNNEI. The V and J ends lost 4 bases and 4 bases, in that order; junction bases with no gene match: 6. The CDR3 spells CASSVLDRATEAFF. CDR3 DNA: TGTGCCAGCAGTGTGCTCGACAGGGCCACTGAAGCTTTCTTT. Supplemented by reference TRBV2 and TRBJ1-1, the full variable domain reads EPEVTQTPSHQVTQMGQEVILRCVPISNHLYFYWYRQILGQKVEFLVSFYNNEISEKSEIFDDQFSVERPDGSNFTLKIRSTKLEDSAMYFCASSVLDRATEAFFGQGTRLTVV.

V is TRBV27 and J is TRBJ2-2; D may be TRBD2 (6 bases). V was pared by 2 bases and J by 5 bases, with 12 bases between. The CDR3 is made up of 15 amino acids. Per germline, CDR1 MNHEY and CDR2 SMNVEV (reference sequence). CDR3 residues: CASSLGTPGTGELFF. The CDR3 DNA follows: TGTGCCAGCAGTTTAGGGACTCCGGGGACCGGGGAGCTGTTTTTT.

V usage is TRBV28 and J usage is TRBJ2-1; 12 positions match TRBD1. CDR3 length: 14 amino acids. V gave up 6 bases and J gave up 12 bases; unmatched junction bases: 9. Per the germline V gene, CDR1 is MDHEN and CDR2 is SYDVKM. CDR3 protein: CASSHRDRGPRQFF. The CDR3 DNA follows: TGTGCCAGCAGCCACCGGGACAGGGGGCCGCGGCAGTTCTTC.

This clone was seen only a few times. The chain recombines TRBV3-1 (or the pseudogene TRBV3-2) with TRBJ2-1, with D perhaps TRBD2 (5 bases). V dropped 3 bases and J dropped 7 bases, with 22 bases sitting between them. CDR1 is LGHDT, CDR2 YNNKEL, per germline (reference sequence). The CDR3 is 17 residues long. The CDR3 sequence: CASSQVASPPSYNEQFF. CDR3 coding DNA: TGTGCCAGCAGCCAGGTAGCGTCTCCCCCCTCGTATAATGAGCAGTTCTTC.

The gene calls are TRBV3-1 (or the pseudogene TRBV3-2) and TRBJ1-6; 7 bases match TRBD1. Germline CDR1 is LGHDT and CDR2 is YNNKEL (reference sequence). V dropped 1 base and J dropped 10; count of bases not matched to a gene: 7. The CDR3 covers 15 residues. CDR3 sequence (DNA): TGTGCCAGCAGCCAAGCTCAGGGGGTACGGTCACCCCTCCACTTT. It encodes CASSQAQGVRSPLHF.

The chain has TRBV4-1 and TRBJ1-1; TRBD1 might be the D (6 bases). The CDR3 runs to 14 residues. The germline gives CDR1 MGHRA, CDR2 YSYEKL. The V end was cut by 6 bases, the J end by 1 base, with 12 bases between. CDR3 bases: TGCGCCAGCAGGGCCGGGACAAAGAACACTGAAGCTTTCTTT. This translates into CASRAGTKNTEAFF.

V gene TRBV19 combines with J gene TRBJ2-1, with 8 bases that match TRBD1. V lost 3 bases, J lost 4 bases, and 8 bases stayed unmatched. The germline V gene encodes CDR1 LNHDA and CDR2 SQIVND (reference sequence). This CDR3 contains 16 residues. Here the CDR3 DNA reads TGTGCCAGTAGTATTGACAGGGGTCCCCTTTACAATGAGCAGTTCTTC. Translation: CASSIDRGPLYNEQFF.

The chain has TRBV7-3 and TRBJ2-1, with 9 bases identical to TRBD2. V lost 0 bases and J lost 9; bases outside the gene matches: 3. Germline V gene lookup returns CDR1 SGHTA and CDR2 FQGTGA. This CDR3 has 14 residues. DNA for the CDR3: TGTGCCAGCAGCTTAACGGCGGGAGGGGGTGAGCAGTTCTTC. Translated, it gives CASSLTAGGGEQFF. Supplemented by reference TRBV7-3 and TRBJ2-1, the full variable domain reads GAGVSQTPSNKVTEKGKYVELRCDPISGHTALYWYRQSLGQGPEFLIYFQGTGAADDSGLPNDRFFAVRPEGSVSTLKIQRTERGDSAVYLCASSLTAGGGEQFFGPGTRLTVL.

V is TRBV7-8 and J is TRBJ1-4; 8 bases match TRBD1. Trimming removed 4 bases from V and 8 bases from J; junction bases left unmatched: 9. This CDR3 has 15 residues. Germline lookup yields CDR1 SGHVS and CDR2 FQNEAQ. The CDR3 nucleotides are TGTGCCAGCAGCTCTGACAGGGGAGGTAGAGAAAAACTGTTTTTT. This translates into CASSSDRGGREKLFF.

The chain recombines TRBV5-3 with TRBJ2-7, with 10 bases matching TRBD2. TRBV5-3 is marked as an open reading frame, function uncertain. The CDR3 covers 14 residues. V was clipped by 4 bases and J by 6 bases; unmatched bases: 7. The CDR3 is CARSLSSGSREQYF. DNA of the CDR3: TGTGCCAGAAGCCTGTCTAGCGGGAGCCGCGAGCAGTACTTC.

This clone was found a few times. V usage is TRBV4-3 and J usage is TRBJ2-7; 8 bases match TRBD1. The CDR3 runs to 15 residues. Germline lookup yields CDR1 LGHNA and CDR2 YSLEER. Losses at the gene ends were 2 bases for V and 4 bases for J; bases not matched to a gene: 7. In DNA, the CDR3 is TGCGCCAGCAGCCAACAGACAGGGGTGATTTACGAGCAGTACTTC. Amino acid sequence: CASSQQTGVIYEQYF.

The CDR3 region has the DNA TGTGCCAGTAGTTTCTCGGGGGGCAGCACAGATACGCAGTATTTT. Its protein product is CASSFSGGSTDTQYF. The V and J genes are TRBV19 and TRBJ2-3; D perhaps matches TRBD2 (7 bases). Deletions cut 5 bases from V and 0 bases from J, with 12 bases between. The CDR3 covers 15 residues. Per the germline V gene, CDR1 is LNHDA and CDR2 is SQIVND (reference sequence).

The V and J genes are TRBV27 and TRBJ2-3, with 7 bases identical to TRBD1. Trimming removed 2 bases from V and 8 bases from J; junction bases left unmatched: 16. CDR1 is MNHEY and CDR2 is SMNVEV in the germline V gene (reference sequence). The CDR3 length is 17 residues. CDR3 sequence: CASSLRITGARAATQYF. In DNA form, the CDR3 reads TGTGCCAGCAGTTTAAGGATCACAGGGGCAAGAGCGGCTACGCAGTATTTT.

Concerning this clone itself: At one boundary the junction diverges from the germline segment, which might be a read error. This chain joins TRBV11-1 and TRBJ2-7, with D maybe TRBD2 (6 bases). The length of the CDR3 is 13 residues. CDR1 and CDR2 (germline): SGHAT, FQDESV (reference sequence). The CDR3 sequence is CATSFTEGNEQYF. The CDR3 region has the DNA TGTGCCACCAGCTTTACGGAGGGAAACGAGCAGTACTTC.

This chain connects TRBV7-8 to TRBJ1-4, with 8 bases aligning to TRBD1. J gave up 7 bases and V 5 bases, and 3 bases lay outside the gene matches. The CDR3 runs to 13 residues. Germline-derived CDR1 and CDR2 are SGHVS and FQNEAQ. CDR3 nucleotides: TGTGCCAGCAGCCCGGACAGGGTTGAAAAACTGTTTTTT. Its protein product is CASSPDRVEKLFF.

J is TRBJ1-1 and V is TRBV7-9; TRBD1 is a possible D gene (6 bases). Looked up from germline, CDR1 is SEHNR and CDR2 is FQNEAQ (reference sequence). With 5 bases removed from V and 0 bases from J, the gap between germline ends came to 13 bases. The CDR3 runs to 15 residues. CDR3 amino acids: CASSLRGMVNTEAFF. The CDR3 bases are TGTGCCAGCAGCCTCAGGGGCATGGTGAACACTGAAGCTTTCTTT. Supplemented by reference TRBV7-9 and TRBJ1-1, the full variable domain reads DTGVSQNPRHKITKRGQNVTFRCDPISEHNRLYWYRQTLGQGPEFLTYFQNEAQLEKSRLLSDRFSAERPKGSFSTLEIQRTEQGDSAMYLCASSLRGMVNTEAFFGQGTRLTVV.

The CDR3 here is CASSSGWMSGELFF. In nucleotides, the CDR3 is TGTGCCAGCAGCTCGGGATGGATGTCCGGGGAGCTGTTTTTT. V usage is TRBV5-6 and J usage is TRBJ2-2; D possibly corresponds to TRBD2 (5 bases). V lost 3 bases, J lost 6 bases, and 12 bases lay in between. The CDR3 spans 14 residues. Looked up from germline, CDR1 is SGHDT and CDR2 is YYEEEE. The full variable domain, with the rest looked up from reference TRBV5-6 and TRBJ2-2, is DAGVTQSPTHLIKTRGQQVTLRCSPKSGHDTVSWYQQALGQGPQFIFQYYEEEERQRGNFPDRFSGHQFPNYSSELNVNALLLGDSALYLCASSSGWMSGELFFGEGSRLTVL.

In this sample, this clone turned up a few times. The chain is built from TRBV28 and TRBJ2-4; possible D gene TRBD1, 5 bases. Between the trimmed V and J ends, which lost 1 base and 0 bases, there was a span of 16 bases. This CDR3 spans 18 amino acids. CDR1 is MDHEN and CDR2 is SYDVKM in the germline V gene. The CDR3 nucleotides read TGTGCCAGCAGTTTATTGCCGGACAACAAGCAAGCCAAAAACATTCAGTACTTC. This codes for CASSLLPDNKQAKNIQYF.

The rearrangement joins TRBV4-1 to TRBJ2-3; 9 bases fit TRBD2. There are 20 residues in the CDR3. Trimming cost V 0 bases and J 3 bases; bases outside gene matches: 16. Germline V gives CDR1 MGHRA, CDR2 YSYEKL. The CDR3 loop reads CASSQESPQGTSIPTDTQYF. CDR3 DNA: TGCGCCAGCAGCCAAGAGTCTCCGCAGGGGACTAGCATCCCTACAGATACGCAGTATTTT.

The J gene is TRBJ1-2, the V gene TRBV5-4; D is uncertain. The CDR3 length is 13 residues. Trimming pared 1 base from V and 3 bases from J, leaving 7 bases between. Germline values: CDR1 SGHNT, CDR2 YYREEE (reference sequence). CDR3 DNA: TGTGCCAGCAGCTTGCCTGGGCACTATGGCTACACCTTC. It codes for CASSLPGHYGYTF.